The clone carrying this T cell receptor beta chain was detected many times. Its specificity is not known. CDR3 length equals 14 residues. The germline gives CDR1 SGDLS, CDR2 YYNGEE. The J segment lost 10 bases and the V segment lost 3 bases, leaving 4 bases of the junction unmatched. The sample belongs to a study of neurological immune-mediated disorders. Study-level findings and limits: No CDR3 amino acid sequences were shared by expanded clones across subjects, suggesting private repertoires in all groups.

TCRdb independently ran MiXCR on the 5' RACE reads; one entry per CDR3 protein. Counted here are 20,000 to 30,000 distinct CDR3 sequences, around 15% occurring once; the ten biggest clones make up approximately 16%. V gene TRBV9 combines with J gene TRBJ2-1; 13 nucleotides agree with TRBD2. Sequenced input: PBMCs. The clonotype was recovered from a woman in her thirties or forties with HTLV-1-associated myelopathy (HAM/TSP). The DNA for the CDR3 is TGTGCCAGCAGCGCGGGACTAGCGGGGACAGAGCAGTTCTTC. Amino acids: CASSAGLAGTEQFF.